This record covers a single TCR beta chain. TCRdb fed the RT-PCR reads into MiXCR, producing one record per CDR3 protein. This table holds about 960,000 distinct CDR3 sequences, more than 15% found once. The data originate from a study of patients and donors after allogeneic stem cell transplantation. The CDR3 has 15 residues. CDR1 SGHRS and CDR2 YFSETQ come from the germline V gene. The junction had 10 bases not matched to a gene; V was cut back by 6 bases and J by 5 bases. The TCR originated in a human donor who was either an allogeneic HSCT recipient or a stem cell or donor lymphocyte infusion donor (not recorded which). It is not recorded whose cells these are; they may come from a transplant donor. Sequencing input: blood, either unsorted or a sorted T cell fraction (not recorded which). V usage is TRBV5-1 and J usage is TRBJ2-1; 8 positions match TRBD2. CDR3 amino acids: CASTPPGTRNNEQFF. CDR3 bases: TGCGCCAGCACTCCCCCCGGGACTAGGAACAATGAGCAGTTCTTC.